What follows are 3 T cell receptor beta chains derived from one specimen sequenced in a study of T cell responses to AZD1222 COVID-19 vaccine. Using immunoSEQ multiplex PCR, the repertoire was profiled, and TCRdb retains in-frame clones only, with some absent. The sample consists of around 53,000 clones, around 85% of them appearing once. This specimen consisted of peripheral blood, obtained 28 days after the second AZD1222 dose. Receptors were obtained from an adult who received the AZD1222 COVID-19 vaccine.

The chain carries TRBV14 and TRBJ2-3, with TRBD2 matching over 9 bases. CDR1 is SGHDN, CDR2 FVKESK, per germline. This CDR3 is 15 amino acids long. Trimming removed 4 bases from V and 1 base from J; junction bases left unmatched: 3. CDR3 DNA: TGTGCCAGCAGCCCTTCTAGCGGGGGCACAGATACGCAGTATTTT. This translates into CASSPSSGGTDTQYF.

The rearrangement links TRBV3-1 (or the pseudogene TRBV3-2) to TRBJ2-1; TRBD2 matches at 10 bases. V dropped 4 bases and J dropped 4; count of bases not matched to a gene: 7. From germline, CDR1 is LGHDT and CDR2 YNNKEL (reference sequence). This CDR3 comprises 16 residues. The chain's CDR3 is CASSLETTSGYNEQFF. The CDR3 coding sequence is TGTGCCAGCAGCCTCGAAACGACTAGCGGGTACAATGAGCAGTTCTTC.

This clone was recorded only once. The chain carries TRBV28 and TRBJ2-1; 10 nucleotides match TRBD2. The length of the CDR3 is 15 residues. Unmatched junction bases numbered 9, after V lost 5 bases and J lost 8 bases. Germline-derived CDR1 and CDR2 are MDHEN and SYDVKM. The CDR3 nucleotides are TGTGCCAGCAGTCCCTTTGAAGCGGGAGGGTATGAGCAGTTCTTC. Its protein product is CASSPFEAGGYEQFF. The variable domain in full, completed from reference TRBV28 and TRBJ2-1, reads DVKVTQSSRYLVKRTGEKVFLECVQDMDHENMFWYRQDPGLGLRLIYFSYDVKMKEKGDIPEGYSVSREKKERFSLILESASTNQTSMYLCASSPFEAGGYEQFFGPGTRLTVL.